This paragraph reports one TCR beta chain. The antigen is unknown. TCRdb called the 5' RACE reads again in MiXCR, with one record for every CDR3 protein. The sample yields around 300,000 distinct CDR3 sequences, roughly 15% seen once. This record belongs to a study of T-cell memory formation after mild COVID-19. Study in general: Each donor largely had its own TCR clusters.

General observations from the study: Mainly CM and EM harbored the contracting CD4+ clones; mainly EMRA harbored the CD8+ ones. Memory cells collected pre-infection included some clones that later responded, suggesting cross-reactive memory joined.

The sequenced sample was PBMCs or a T cell subset sorted from them (not recorded which). The sequence was collected from a man younger than 30 who had mild COVID-19 (a few samples of this study predate the infection). Cell type and time point are not known.

CDR3 nucleotide sequence: TGCGCCAGCAGCCCTTCTCTAACAGCTTCTGAAGCTTTCTTT. As protein: CASSPSLTASEAFF. V and J are TRBV4-1 and TRBJ1-1, with D uncertain. The germline V gene encodes CDR1 MGHRA and CDR2 YSYEKL. V gave up 4 bases and J gave up 6 bases, with 15 bases separating them. This CDR3 spans 14 amino acids.